Shown below are 11 T cell receptor beta chains from a single sample sequenced in a study of vaccination effects on CD4 cells after COVID-19. The assay was immunoSEQ multiplex PCR, and TCRdb's table has in-frame clones only and misses some. Among roughly 64,000 clones listed, 72% were seen once. No cognate antigen is known for these TCRs. Following culture for approximately 11 days, CD4+ T cells were isolated. The source material was CD4+ T cells from PBMCs cultured without peptide, sampled before COVID-19 vaccination. The receptors were sampled from a human donor who had a prior SARS-CoV-2 infection.

The V and J genes are TRBV3-1 (or the pseudogene TRBV3-2) and TRBJ1-4; no clear D gene. Germline-derived CDR1 and CDR2 are LGHDT and YNNKEL (reference sequence). V lost 0 bases to trimming and J lost 7 bases, with 9 bases between them. The CDR3 runs to 14 residues. This chain's CDR3 is CASSQDRGSEKLFF. In DNA form, the CDR3 reads TGTGCCAGCAGCCAAGATCGGGGAAGTGAAAAACTGTTTTTT.

This chain links TRBV30 with TRBJ2-3; 7 nucleotides agree with TRBD2. The CDR3 spans 15 residues. CDR1 is GTSNPN, CDR2 SVGIG, per germline (reference sequence). Trimming took 4 bases from V and 4 from J; bases not matched to a gene: 11. The CDR3 DNA sequence: TGTGCCTGGAAAACGTCCGGGGGGAGCGCAGATACGCAGTATTTT. Amino acids: CAWKTSGGSADTQYF.

By its share, this clone is medium-sized (0.01 to 0.1%). V is TRBV2 and J is TRBJ2-1; D is unresolved. From germline, CDR1 is SNHLY and CDR2 FYNNEI. V dropped 4 bases and J dropped 7 bases, with 5 bases sitting between them. The CDR3 sequence is 11 residues long. The CDR3 region has the DNA TGTGCCAGCAGTGCGCTAAATGAGCAGTTCTTC. Its translation is CASSALNEQFF.

The chain couples TRBV11-3 to TRBJ2-5, with a tentative D call TRBD2 (5 bases). V was trimmed by 5 bases and J by 8 bases, leaving 24 bases between them. From germline, CDR1 is SGHNT and CDR2 YENEEA. The CDR3 is made up of 16 amino acids. The CDR3 protein is CASSRRARWDAGTQYF. CDR3 sequence (DNA): TGTGCCAGCAGCCGTCGGGCCAGGTGGGATGCGGGCACCCAGTACTTC.

The rearrangement uses TRBV18 and TRBJ2-3, with D maybe TRBD1 (5 bases). Looked up from germline, CDR1 is KGHSH and CDR2 is LQKENI. The CDR3 contains 14 residues. Trimming removed 3 bases from V and 3 bases from J, with 10 bases in between. The CDR3 bases are TGTGCCAGCTCACCTGCAGGGCGGACAGATACGCAGTATTTT. Its translation: CASSPAGRTDTQYF.

The CDR3 nucleotides read TGTGCCACCGAAGCAAACTCTGGGGCCAACGTCCTGACTTTC. Its protein is CATEANSGANVLTF. This chain uses TRBV19 with TRBJ2-6, with no clear D. From germline, CDR1 is LNHDA and CDR2 SQIVND (reference sequence). V lost 10 bases and J lost 0, with 10 bases in between. There are 14 residues in the CDR3.

This clone was counted between two and nine times. The chain employs TRBV15 and TRBJ1-2, with D uncertain. There are 16 residues in the CDR3. CDR1 and CDR2 from the germline V gene are LNHNV and YYDKDF (reference sequence). Deletions cut 0 bases from V and 1 base from J, with 12 bases between. CDR3 sequence: CATSRDLQQLNYGYTF. CDR3 nucleotide sequence: TGTGCCACCAGCAGAGATTTACAACAGCTTAACTATGGCTACACCTTC. Filled out from reference TRBV15 and TRBJ1-2, the complete variable domain reads DAMVIQNPRYQVTQFGKPVTLSCSQTLNHNVMYWYQQKSSQAPKLLFHYYDKDFNNEADTPDNFQSRRPNTSFCFLDIRSPGLGDTAMYLCATSRDLQQLNYGYTFGSGTRLTVV.

The table lists this clone with a count of one. The chain employs TRBV24-1 and TRBJ2-2; D is perhaps TRBD1 (6 bases). Germline-derived CDR1 and CDR2 are KGHDR and SFDVKD. The CDR3 is made up of 16 amino acids. Trimming shortened V by 3 bases and J by 2 bases, and 12 bases separated the two germline ends. Here the CDR3 DNA reads TGTGCCACCAGTGATACAGGGACGGTTAACACCGGGGAGCTGTTTTTT. This codes for CATSDTGTVNTGELFF.

This clone has a handful of counts. The chain combines TRBV19 with TRBJ1-2, with D hard to call. Germline V CDR1 and CDR2: LNHDA, SQIVND (reference sequence). The CDR3 loop spans 11 amino acids. Trimming removed 6 bases from V and 4 bases from J, with 6 bases in between. The CDR3 here is CASSTLYGYTF. DNA of the CDR3: TGTGCCAGTAGCACCCTCTATGGCTACACCTTC.

The V and J genes are TRBV11-3 and TRBJ1-1; no reliable D call. V was trimmed by 5 bases and J by 0 bases, leaving 22 bases between them. From germline, CDR1 is SGHNT and CDR2 YENEEA. This CDR3 spans 18 amino acids. The DNA of the CDR3 is TGTGCCAGCAGCCGCCAAGGTTCGTGGGGAGAAATGAACACTGAAGCTTTCTTT. Protein product: CASSRQGSWGEMNTEAFF.

V is TRBV11-2 and J is TRBJ2-7, with D maybe TRBD2 (6 bases). The CDR3 extends over 16 amino acids. V was cut by 4 bases and J by 7 bases, with 23 bases left in between. Germline CDR1 reads SGHAT; CDR2 reads FQNNGV. The CDR3 region has the DNA TGTGCCAGCAGCTACCCATATTTAGCGGAGGGATGGGAGCAGTACTTC. It translates to CASSYPYLAEGWEQYF.